The clone carrying this TCR beta chain has only one observation. The sample is drawn from a study of OX40 agonist ivuxolimab in advanced cancers. Clones were sequenced by immunoSEQ multiplex PCR, and TCRdb holds only the in-frame ones, with some missing. The profile shows around 59,000 clones, about nine tenths of them singletons. Trimming took 2 bases from V and 3 from J, leaving 16 bases between them. Germline CDR1 reads MDHEN; CDR2 reads SYDVKM. The CDR3 totals 17 residues. The TCR comes from an adult with an advanced solid tumor such as melanoma, head and neck, liver or kidney cancer. The sequencing used CD4+ or CD8+ T cells sorted from blood, collected in a trial of the OX40 agonist ivuxolimab. The rearrangement links TRBV28 to TRBJ2-2; TRBD2 might be the D (6 bases). CDR3 loop: CASSLELGRGDTGELFF. CDR3 DNA sequence: TGTGCCAGCAGTTTAGAGCTCGGGAGAGGCGACACCGGGGAGCTGTTTTTT.